The 25 T cell receptor beta chains in this list originate from one sample, sequenced in a study of control samples from healthy donors and cancer patients. Clones were read by immunoSEQ multiplex PCR, and TCRdb kept only the in-frame ones, dropping some. This sample has roughly 160,000 clones, with 90% to 95% found just once. Material: PBMCs. These TCRs come from a man between 60 and 75 years old with colorectal cancer.

The count of this clone is one. This chain joins TRBV27 and TRBJ1-2, with TRBD1 identical over 9 bases. CDR3 length: 15 amino acids. Germline lookup yields CDR1 MNHEY and CDR2 SMNVEV (reference sequence). V lost 5 bases to trimming and J lost 4 bases; unmatched junction nucleotides: 8. The CDR3 sequence is CASSARQGVGYGYTF. Here the CDR3 DNA reads TGTGCCAGCAGTGCCAGACAGGGGGTCGGCTATGGCTACACCTTC.

V gene TRBV5-4 combines with J gene TRBJ2-5; TRBD2 matches 10 bases. Germline V gene lookup returns CDR1 SGHNT and CDR2 YYREEE (reference sequence). This CDR3 is built from 15 residues. V dropped 4 bases and J dropped 1; count of bases not matched to a gene: 4. In DNA form, the CDR3 reads TGTGCCAGCAGCCGGAGCGGGGGGGGCCAAGAGACCCAGTACTTC. It codes for CASSRSGGGQETQYF.

The V call is TRBV7-2, the J call TRBJ2-7; TRBD2 aligns across 9 bases. With V trimmed by 5 bases and J by 0 bases, 2 bases remained unmatched. Germline V gives CDR1 SGHTA, CDR2 FQGNSA. The CDR3 extends over 14 amino acids. CDR3 sequence: CASSRSGSSYEQYF. As DNA, the CDR3 is TGTGCCAGCAGCCGTAGCGGGAGCTCCTACGAGCAGTACTTC.

This clone has only one observation. V usage is TRBV29-1 and J usage is TRBJ1-5, with a weak D call TRBD1 (5 bases). This CDR3 spans 15 amino acids. The V end was cut by 4 bases, the J end by 4 bases, with 17 bases between. Germline V gives CDR1 SQVTM, CDR2 ANQGSEA. The CDR3 DNA reads as TGCAGCGTTGCAGCCCAGCAGGGCCCTAATCAGCCCCAGCATTTT. Translating it yields CSVAAQQGPNQPQHF.

The chain has TRBV19 and TRBJ2-2; the match to TRBD1 covers 12 bases. The CDR3 totals 17 residues. Per the germline V gene, CDR1 is LNHDA and CDR2 is SQIVND (reference sequence). Trimming removed 7 bases from V and 3 bases from J; junction bases left unmatched: 9. CDR3 protein: CASIRRGQGADTGELFF. The CDR3 coding sequence is TGTGCCAGTATTCGCCGGGGACAGGGGGCAGACACCGGGGAGCTGTTTTTT.

The rearrangement links TRBV7-6 to TRBJ1-1; 9 bases map to TRBD1. Trimming took 5 bases from V and 6 from J; bases not matched to a gene: 19. The germline gives CDR1 SGHVS, CDR2 FNYEAQ. The CDR3 spans 18 residues. CDR3 sequence reads: CASSPKSGTGGAPAEAFF. The CDR3 DNA reads as TGTGCCAGCAGCCCAAAGTCAGGAACAGGGGGCGCCCCGGCTGAAGCTTTCTTT.

The V and J genes are TRBV2 and TRBJ2-2; D not resolved. Germline V gene lookup returns CDR1 SNHLY and CDR2 FYNNEI. The CDR3 extends over 14 amino acids. Trimming stripped 6 bases from V and 0 bases from J, with 8 bases between. CDR3 in amino acids: CASRQRPNTGELFF. CDR3 in DNA: TGTGCCAGCAGGCAAAGGCCGAACACCGGGGAGCTGTTTTTT.

The V gene is TRBV2, the J gene TRBJ2-3; D remains ambiguous. The CDR3 has 14 residues. The V and J ends lost 2 bases and 4 bases respectively, with 10 bases between them. CDR1 is SNHLY, CDR2 FYNNEI, per germline. CDR3: CASSENWTPDTQYF. CDR3 coding DNA: TGTGCCAGCAGTGAAAACTGGACCCCAGATACGCAGTATTTT.

V and J are TRBV7-6 and TRBJ2-1, with 9 bases matching TRBD2. CDR3 size: 18 residues. V lost 1 base, J lost 0 bases, and 7 bases stayed unmatched. Germline V gives CDR1 SGHVS, CDR2 FNYEAQ. The CDR3 DNA sequence: TGTGCCAGCAGCTTAGAGTTTAGCGGGGGAAGCTCCTACAATGAGCAGTTCTTC. Amino acid sequence: CASSLEFSGGSSYNEQFF.

V is TRBV29-1 and J is TRBJ2-6; D might be TRBD2 (5 bases). V was pared by 4 bases and J by 0 bases, with 10 bases between. This CDR3 spans 15 amino acids. The germline CDR1 and CDR2 sequences are SQVTM and ANQGSEA. This CDR3 is CSVGGKSSGANVLTF. As DNA, the CDR3 is TGCAGCGTTGGAGGGAAAAGCTCTGGGGCCAACGTCCTGACTTTC. The full variable domain, in which reference TRBV29-1 and TRBJ2-6 provide the parts outside the CDR3, is SAVISQKPSRDICQRGTSLTIQCQVDSQVTMMFWYRQQPGQSLTLIATANQGSEATYESGFVIDKFPISRPNLTFSTLTVSNMSPEDSSIYLCSVGGKSSGANVLTFGAGSRLTVL.

This clone was seen only once. The gene calls are TRBV9 and TRBJ2-7, with 9 bases aligning to TRBD1. This CDR3 is 15 amino acids long. V shed 3 bases and J 7 bases; nucleotides not matched to a gene: 11. Germline V gives CDR1 SGDLS, CDR2 YYNGEE. The CDR3 sequence: CASSGPGTGMGEQYF. CDR3 DNA: TGTGCCAGCAGCGGACCCGGGACAGGGATGGGGGAGCAGTACTTC. The full variable domain, in which reference TRBV9 and TRBJ2-7 provide the parts outside the CDR3, is DSGVTQTPKHLITATGQRVTLRCSPRSGDLSVYWYQQSLDQGLQFLIQYYNGEERAKGNILERFSAQQFPDLHSELNLSSLELGDSALYFCASSGPGTGMGEQYFGPGTRLTVT.

This chain connects TRBV29-1 to TRBJ1-1; perhaps TRBD1 as D (6 bases). V lost 7 bases and J 4 bases, leaving 16 bases between the germline ends. Germline CDR1 and CDR2: SQVTM and ANQGSEA. This CDR3 comprises 13 residues. CDR3 in amino acids: CSATGIGGTEAFF. The CDR3 DNA follows: TGCAGCGCCACAGGGATAGGAGGCACTGAAGCTTTCTTT.

This chain uses TRBV18 with TRBJ2-2, with 10 nucleotides matching TRBD1. The CDR3 extends over 15 amino acids. Per germline, CDR1 KGHSH and CDR2 LQKENI. V was clipped by 4 bases and J by 4 bases; unmatched bases: 3. DNA for the CDR3: TGTGCCAGCTCACGGGACAGGGGCGGCACCGGGGAGCTGTTTTTT. Amino acid sequence: CASSRDRGGTGELFF.

Only one count was recorded for this clone. This chain links TRBV2 with TRBJ2-7; 8 positions agree with TRBD1. This CDR3 has 15 residues. The trim removed 3 bases at V and 3 bases at J, leaving 7 bases unmatched. The germline V gene has CDR1 SNHLY and CDR2 FYNNEI. CDR3 nucleotide sequence: TGTGCCAGCAGTGACGACAGGGGACTCATCTACGAGCAGTACTTC. Encoded protein: CASSDDRGLIYEQYF.

This clone was seen a single time. V is TRBV3-1 (or the pseudogene TRBV3-2) and J is TRBJ1-1; D not certain. CDR1 and CDR2 (germline): LGHDT, YNNKEL (reference sequence). The CDR3 loop spans 12 amino acids. V dropped 1 base and J dropped 5 bases, with 5 bases sitting between them. CDR3: CASSQAQTEAFF. The CDR3 DNA sequence: TGTGCCAGCAGCCAAGCTCAGACTGAAGCTTTCTTT.

V gene TRBV10-3 combines with J gene TRBJ2-1; 7 positions agree with TRBD1. With 4 bases clipped from V and 5 bases from J, the junction kept 5 bases outside the gene matches. Germline lookup yields CDR1 ENHRY and CDR2 SYGVKD. The CDR3 sequence is 14 residues long. This CDR3 is CAISAQGDDNEQFF. The CDR3 DNA follows: TGTGCCATCAGTGCGCAGGGGGATGACAATGAGCAGTTCTTC.

The rearrangement uses TRBV19 and TRBJ2-2; 8 bases fit TRBD1. Germline-derived CDR1 and CDR2 are LNHDA and SQIVND (reference sequence). Trimming at V came to 6 bases and at J to 3 bases, leaving 9 bases not matched to a gene. CDR3 size: 16 residues. Here the CDR3 DNA reads TGTGCCAGTAGGATCGCAGGGGGCGCGGACACCGGGGAGCTGTTTTTT. Its translation is CASRIAGGADTGELFF.

V usage is TRBV30 and J usage is TRBJ1-2; 9 nucleotides match TRBD1. Unmatched junction bases numbered 8, after V lost 0 bases and J lost 6 bases. CDR3 length: 15 amino acids. The germline CDR1 and CDR2 sequences are GTSNPN and SVGIG (reference sequence). The CDR3 region has the DNA TGTGCCTGGAGTGTAGGCGACAGGGGGGCTGATGGCTACACCTTC. The encoded protein is CAWSVGDRGADGYTF.

J is TRBJ2-5 and V is TRBV3-1 (or the pseudogene TRBV3-2), with D perhaps given as TRBD1 or TRBD2 (5 bases each). V shed 4 bases and J shed 4 bases, with 13 bases lying between them. Germline V gene sequence: CDR1 LGHDT, CDR2 YNNKEL (reference sequence). CDR3 length: 14 amino acids. The CDR3 here is CASSLGTGRETQYF. As DNA, the CDR3 is TGTGCCAGCAGCCTAGGGACCGGTCGAGAGACCCAGTACTTC.

V is TRBV5-1 and J is TRBJ1-2; D is uncertain. V shed 0 bases and J shed 8 bases, with 11 bases lying between them. Germline CDR1 SGHRS, CDR2 YFSETQ. The CDR3 totals 13 residues. DNA of the CDR3: TGCGCCAGCAGCTTGGCGGGATACGGCGGCTACACCTTC. The encoded protein is CASSLAGYGGYTF.

This chain links TRBV3-1 (or the pseudogene TRBV3-2) with TRBJ1-1; a weak D match, TRBD1 (6 bases). The CDR3 extends over 14 amino acids. V lost 7 bases to trimming and J lost 3 bases, with 15 bases between them. Germline V gene data show CDR1 as LGHDT and CDR2 as YNNKEL (reference sequence). The CDR3 reads CASTETGMYTEAFF. The CDR3 DNA sequence: TGTGCCAGCACCGAAACAGGGATGTACACTGAAGCTTTCTTT.

The chain carries TRBV11-2 and TRBJ2-7; 7 positions match TRBD2. The germline CDR1 and CDR2 sequences are SGHAT and FQNNGV. This CDR3 comprises 14 residues. V lost 7 bases and J lost 5; bases outside the gene matches: 11. CDR3 loop: CASTTGPGGDEQYF. DNA for the CDR3: TGTGCCAGCACCACCGGTCCGGGAGGCGACGAGCAGTACTTC.

This clone was seen just once. The chain links TRBV21-1 to TRBJ2-5; the table assigns TRBD1, which was not confirmed against the DNA. TRBV21-1 is a listed pseudogene. The CDR3 is made up of 16 amino acids. In DNA form, the CDR3 reads TGTGCCAGCAGCAAAGGAGGACAGGAAGACCAAGAGACCCAGTACTTC. Residues: CASSKGGQEDQETQYF.

This chain uses TRBV5-1 with TRBJ2-3; TRBD2 matches 7 bases. The germline V gene encodes CDR1 SGHRS and CDR2 YFSETQ. J lost 3 bases, V lost 4 bases, and 8 bases had no gene match. This CDR3 contains 15 residues. DNA for the CDR3: TGCGCCAGCAGCCCCACGGCGGGGGAAACAGATACGCAGTATTTT. This sequence encodes CASSPTAGETDTQYF.

This rearrangement joins TRBV18 to TRBJ2-7; no definite D call. V was trimmed by 3 bases and J by 1 base, leaving 10 bases between them. In germline, CDR1 is KGHSH, CDR2 LQKENI. The CDR3 sequence is 14 residues long. CDR3 DNA: TGTGCCAGCTCACCGTCAGGACGGTCCTACGAGCAGTACTTC. Encoded protein: CASSPSGRSYEQYF.